The rows below give T cell receptor beta chains drawn from one sample of a study of a mutant IDH1 vaccine in newly diagnosed glioma. Libraries were prepared by immunoSEQ multiplex PCR; TCRdb keeps only in-frame clonotypes and omits some of them. The table lists about 94,000 clones, roughly nine tenths of them singletons. The antigens of these receptors remain unknown. The sample in question was PBMCs, obtained from a glioma patient whose treatment included an IDH1 peptide vaccine. These receptor sequences come from a woman aged 45-65 years with glioma. The CDR3 runs from the conserved cysteine through the conserved F or W. D genes are given only for firm matches. Rows give clone size only sometimes, using once, few, many, or a class for an expanded clone.

D gene,V gene,clone size,J gene,CDR3 length,CDR3 DNA,CDR3 protein
-,TRBV11-2,-,TRBJ2-1,14,TGTGCCAGCAGCTTTAGGGGCTCGTACAATGAGCAGTTCTTC,CASSFRGSYNEQFF
-,TRBV6-5,-,TRBJ1-2,14,TGTGCCAGCAGTTCAAGGCCCCGGGACTTCGGCTACACCTTC,CASSSRPRDFGYTF
-,TRBV18,-,TRBJ1-4,18,TGTGCCAGCTCACCACCGGGCGGGGGTGATGCAACTAATGAAAAACTGTTTTTT,CASSPPGGGDATNEKLFF
TRBD2,TRBV2,once,TRBJ2-6,19,TGTGCCAGCAGTGAGTCCGGGCGGGAGCGTTTTTTTGGGGCCAACGTCCTGACTTTC,CASSESGRERFFGANVLTF
TRBD2,TRBV6-5,few,TRBJ2-5,14,TGTGCCAGCAGTTGGTTAGCGGGAGTAGAGACCCAGTACTTC,CASSWLAGVETQYF
-,TRBV7-9,-,TRBJ1-6,12,TGTGCCAGCAGCCCCCGGCCTTCACCCCTCCACTTT,CASSPRPSPLHF
-,TRBV11-2,-,TRBJ1-1,16,TGTGCCAGCAGCTTAGTTTTTGGGGGGGGGAACACTGAAGCTTTCTTT,CASSLVFGGGNTEAFF
-,TRBV28,-,TRBJ1-4,13,TGTGCCAGCAGCCTCGACAGTCTGGGAAAACTGTTTTTT,CASSLDSLGKLFF
-,TRBV28,-,TRBJ1-1,13,TGTGCCAGCAGTTTAAGGGTAAACACTGAAGCTTTCTTT,CASSLRVNTEAFF
TRBD2,TRBV5-6,-,TRBJ2-1,16,TGTGCCAGCAGCCGGAGACGGGAGGGCCGGTACAATGAGCAGTTCTTC,CASSRRREGRYNEQFF
TRBD1,TRBV5-4,few,TRBJ1-6,14,TGTGCCAGCAGCTTAGGGACAGGGGTTTCACCCCTCCACTTT,CASSLGTGVSPLHF
TRBD2,TRBV28,once,TRBJ2-7,15,TGTGCCAGCAGTCCCAGGACTAGCGGCCACTACGAGCAGTACTTC,CASSPRTSGHYEQYF
TRBD1,TRBV14,-,TRBJ1-5,15,TGTGCCAGCAGCCAAGATGGGGCAGGGGGTCAGCCCCAGCATTTT,CASSQDGAGGQPQHF
-,TRBV6-5,once,TRBJ2-2,12,TGTGCCAGCTCCCCCCGCGGCGGGGAGCTGTTTTTT,CASSPRGGELFF
-,TRBV28,once,TRBJ1-2,13,TGTGCCAGCAGTTCTTCCCTGGGGGTTGGCTACACCTTC,CASSSSLGVGYTF
-,TRBV28,-,TRBJ1-4,14,TGTGCCACGCTCGACACGCACCGTAATGAAAAACTGTTTTTT,CATLDTHRNEKLFF
-,TRBV11-2,-,TRBJ2-7,12,TGTGCCAGCAGCTTGTCAGCCTACGAGCAGTACTTC,CASSLSAYEQYF
-,TRBV29-1,-,TRBJ2-2,14,TGCAGCGTTGAAATGTCCCTGAACACCGGGGAGCTGTTTTTT,CSVEMSLNTGELFF
-,TRBV7-2,-,TRBJ1-5,14,TGTGCCAGCAGCTTAGAGGGGGGTGGGCAGCCCCAGCATTTT,CASSLEGGGQPQHF
-,TRBV5-5,-,TRBJ2-3,16,TGTGCCAGCAGCTTGGCAGCGGGCCGGAGGACAGATACGCAGTATTTT,CASSLAAGRRTDTQYF
-,TRBV5-6,-,TRBJ1-5,15,TGTGCCAGCAGCTTGGGGGTGAATAGCAATCAGCCCCAGCATTTT,CASSLGVNSNQPQHF
-,TRBV5-6,-,TRBJ2-1,13,TGTGCCAGCAGCTTCGGAGCGGGCAATGAGCAGTTCTTC,CASSFGAGNEQFF
-,TRBV30,once,TRBJ1-3,14,TGTGCCTGGAGTGACAGTAGCTCTGGAAACACCATATATTTT,CAWSDSSSGNTIYF
-,TRBV7-2,-,TRBJ1-3,15,TGTGCCAGCAGCTTAGAGAACGGGTTAGGAAACACCATATATTTT,CASSLENGLGNTIYF
-,TRBV11-2,-,TRBJ2-1,16,TGTGCCAGCAGCTTAGCGGGGGGCCCCCCCTACAATGAGCAGTTCTTC,CASSLAGGPPYNEQFF
-,TRBV7-2,once,TRBJ2-1,12,TGTGCCAGCAGAAGGTCCAACAATGAGCAGTTCTTC,CASRRSNNEQFF
-,TRBV5-1,-,TRBJ1-6,20,TGCGCCAGCACCACAAATCCCCGGGACATCACCAGCTCCTATAATTCACCCCTCCACTTT,CASTTNPRDITSSYNSPLHF
TRBD1,TRBV5-8,-,TRBJ2-7,16,TGTGCCAGCAGCTTACCCGGGACAGGGGGCTCCTACGAGCAGTACTTC,CASSLPGTGGSYEQYF
TRBD1,TRBV5-1,-,TRBJ1-3,16,TGCGCCAGCAGCGCTGGACAGGGACCAACTGGAAACACCATATATTTT,CASSAGQGPTGNTIYF
TRBD2,TRBV18,-,TRBJ2-1,17,TGTGCCAGCTCACCCCAACTAGCGGGAGTAGCCTACAATGAGCAGTTCTTC,CASSPQLAGVAYNEQFF
-,TRBV2,-,TRBJ1-3,15,TGTGCCAGCAGGCGGGCAGCTGCCTCTGGAAACACCATATATTTT,CASRRAAASGNTIYF
TRBD1,TRBV11-2,-,TRBJ2-5,13,TGTGCCAGCAGCTTGGGGACAGGAGAGACCCAGTACTTC,CASSLGTGETQYF
-,TRBV7-2,-,TRBJ2-5,14,TGTGCCAGCAGCTTAGAGGTCGGCCAAGAGACCCAGTACTTC,CASSLEVGQETQYF